The present T cell receptor beta chain was sequenced within a study of cytomegalovirus exposure and HLA in healthy donors. In the study overall: Early on, a data release was issued that held about 85 million unique TCRs from HLA-typed donors. Study-wide points: Analyses of presence and absence presupposed an approximately uniform sequencing depth across donors. Reportedly, HLA-A and HLA-B alleles of most subjects were accurately predicted from TCR beta. The CMV antigen specificity of a few CMV-associated chains was confirmed through in vitro analysis.

Germline CDR1 WNHNN, CDR2 SYGVQD (reference sequence). Between the trimmed V and J ends, which lost 5 bases and 3 bases, there was a span of 10 bases. The CDR3 spans 13 residues. With regard to this clone: Its antigen is unidentified.

A multiplex PCR was run with 60 Vbeta primers and 13 Jbeta primers. TCRdb keeps only in-frame clones here, not all; method: immunoSEQ multiplex PCR. The profile covers 130,000 or so clones, with 61% appearing a single time and around 2% taken by the ten largest. The sequence came from a male donor in good health and CMV-seronegative. The rearrangement links TRBV10-1 to TRBJ1-2; D gene ambiguous. Sequences were obtained from PBMCs. The CDR3, as DNA: TGCGCCAGCAGTCCGGGCGGGGACTATGGCTACACCTTC. Translated, it gives CASSPGGDYGYTF.